Included here is one TCR beta chain sequence, with context. Its antigen is still unknown. The V gene end was trimmed by 7 bases and the J gene end by 3 bases; junction bases not matched to a gene: 10. The germline V gene encodes CDR1 SGDLS and CDR2 YYNGEE. This CDR3 comprises 15 residues. Primers for the PCR totalled 60 Vbeta and 13 Jbeta. Profiled with immunoSEQ multiplex PCR; TCRdb holds only in-frame clones, not every one. This repertoire includes around 100,000 clones. These data are taken from a study of cytomegalovirus exposure and HLA in healthy donors. The study's findings and limits: Later on, a genetic analysis was performed. It linked a missense variant in DCLRE1C with V- and J-gene trimming of TCR beta.

Sequenced material: PBMCs. This receptor was obtained from a man aged 25-45 years in good health and CMV-seronegative. The chain uses TRBV9 and TRBJ2-7; 10 bases are a match to TRBD2. For the CDR3, the DNA is TGTGCCAGCCCTTTAAGGCAGCGGGGGGGCTACGAGCAGTACTTC. Protein sequence: CASPLRQRGGYEQYF.